This TCR beta chain was observed in a study of T cell responses to AZD1222 COVID-19 vaccine (dated by TCRdb to 2020 to 2022). For context, the study as a whole: AZD1222 recipients given second doses at about 4 weeks or at about 12 weeks were pooled, since spike-specific TCR depth and breadth were not found to differ between the two schedules. A total of about 230 trial participants underwent TCR sequencing, of whom around 200 received two doses of AZD1222 and around 26 received two doses of the MenACWY control vaccine. Trial participants were enrolled into age subgroups of 18-55, 56-69 and 70-plus years, which contained approximately 150, 30 and 60 TCR-sequenced participants, respectively. General conclusions and limits of the study: CD4 TCRs associated with the vaccine covered the entire spike protein, and the dominant responses were in regions 160-218 and 743-854. No day 14 peak-response samples were available, so repertoires were characterized only after the peak T cell response. After two AZD1222 doses, spike-specific TCR breadth and depth were significantly higher than at day 0 and than in MenACWY recipients. Nearly half of unique spike-specific TCRs reportedly recognized epitopes outside regions mutated in the B.1.351 and B.1.1.7 variants. The 56-69-year group was small, and its depth increase did not reach significance, likely because of low power. Only 5 to 7 AZD1222 recipients were SARS-CoV-2 seropositive at baseline, limiting conclusions about previously exposed vaccinees. Participants were mostly white British and included more females than males, and it was suggested by the authors that clonal diversity may have been underestimated.

Remarks on this clone: Its antigen has not been determined. The record has no base qualities; no much larger clone is one base away.

The CDR3 regions of human TCRbeta chains were analyzed by immunosequencing. Per the source publication's procedure: Repertoire TCRs were checked for matches against a reference library of SARS-CoV-2-specific TCRs that had been generated using the MIRA antigen-specificity platform. Breadth was defined as the fraction of unique TCRs that were SARS-CoV-2-associated. Depth was defined as the fraction of total T cells that were SARS-CoV-2-associated. Using the MIRA data, each spike-specific TCR was assigned both to the spike region to which the TCR was reactive and to a CD4 or CD8 class. Log10-transformed breadth and depth values were compared by one-way ANOVA with Sidak's multiple comparisons tests. TCRdb re-hosts the immuneACCESS table, in-frame sequences only. Its copies lack some clones; in the studies checked, an unresolved V gene accounts for under half of them, and the cause for the rest is not known. V and J calls and clone size are those listed in that table; D and trimming were worked out from the DNA. Recorded for this sample are approximately 100,000 clones; about 88% of them occurred a single time. The biggest ten clones account for about a sixth of the sample.

The intended sense of this specimen's time point label: baseline before first vaccination. The vaccinee samples were drawn from two UK trials, COV001 and COV002, one of which was a single-blind randomized controlled phase 2/3 trial testing AZD1222 (ChAdOx1 nCoV-19) in healthy adults. For TCRbeta chain sequencing, PBMC samples were collected from trial participants at day 0 and at day 28 after the second dose. Reading the germline V gene gives CDR1 SGHTA and CDR2 FQGNSA. The CDR3 runs 15 residues from the cysteine to the phenylalanine. Only the CDR3 DNA is retained, 45 bases long and in frame from the first base. Unmatched junction bases come to 11, with V trimmed by 7 bases and J by 6 bases.

The receptor comes from an adult in good health. Specimen: peripheral blood, collected on day 0 of AZD1222 vaccination. The V and J genes are TRBV7-2 and TRBJ2-3; TRBD2 aligns with 9 central bases. The CDR3 reads CASTQTAGGPDTQYF. The sequenced DNA is TGTGCCAGCACCCAGACGGCGGGAGGGCCCGATACGCAGTATTTT.